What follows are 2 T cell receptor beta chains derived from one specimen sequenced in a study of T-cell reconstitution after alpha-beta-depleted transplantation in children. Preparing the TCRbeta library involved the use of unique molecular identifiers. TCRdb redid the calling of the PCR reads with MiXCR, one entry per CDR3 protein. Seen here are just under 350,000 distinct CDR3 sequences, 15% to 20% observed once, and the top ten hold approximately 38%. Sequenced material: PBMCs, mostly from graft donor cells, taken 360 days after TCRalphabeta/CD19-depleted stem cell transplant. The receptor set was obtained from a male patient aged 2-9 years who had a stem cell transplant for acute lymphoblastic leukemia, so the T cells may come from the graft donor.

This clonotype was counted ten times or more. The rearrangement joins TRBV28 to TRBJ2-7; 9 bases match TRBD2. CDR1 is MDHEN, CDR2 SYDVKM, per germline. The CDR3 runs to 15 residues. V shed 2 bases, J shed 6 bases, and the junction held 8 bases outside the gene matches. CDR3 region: CASSLRSSGALEQYF. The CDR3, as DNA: TGTGCCAGCAGTTTAAGGTCTAGCGGGGCCCTCGAGCAGTACTTC.

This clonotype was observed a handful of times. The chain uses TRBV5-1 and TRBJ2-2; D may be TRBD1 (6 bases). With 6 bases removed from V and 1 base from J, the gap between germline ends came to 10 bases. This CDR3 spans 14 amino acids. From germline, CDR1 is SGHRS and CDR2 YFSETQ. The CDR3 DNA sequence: TGCGCCAGCACCAAACAGGGGAACACCGGGGAGCTGTTTTTT. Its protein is CASTKQGNTGELFF.